This entry features one T cell receptor (beta chain) sequence. Antigen unknown. Using its own MiXCR run on the 5' RACE reads, TCRdb lists one record per CDR3 protein. The table lists almost 600,000 distinct CDR3 sequences, around an eighth of them singletons. The entry originates in a study of T cells after yellow fever vaccination. Study-level points and caveats: Most clones from primary vaccination resurfaced after the booster (about 95% CD4, more than 75% CD8).

The material sequenced was PBMCs, taken on the day of the yellow fever booster vaccination. This clonotype was sampled from a man aged 30-40 years who received the YFV17D yellow fever vaccine.

CDR3: CASSADRPNEKLFF. The CDR3 coding sequence is TGTGCCAGCAGTGCCGACAGACCTAATGAAAAACTGTTTTTT. The chain has TRBV2 and TRBJ1-4, with a possible D match to TRBD1 (5 bases). Germline assignment: CDR1 SNHLY and CDR2 FYNNEI. The V and J ends lost 4 bases and 3 bases respectively, with 9 bases between them. This CDR3 has 14 residues. The full variable domain, with the rest looked up from reference TRBV2 and TRBJ1-4, is EPEVTQTPSHQVTQMGQEVILRCVPISNHLYFYWYRQILGQKVEFLVSFYNNEISEKSEIFDDQFSVERPDGSNFTLKIRSTKLEDSAMYFCASSADRPNEKLFFGSGTQLSVL.